This T cell receptor beta chain was captured by sequencing in a study of STAT5B mutations in CD4+ large granular lymphocyte leukemia. V trimming: 8 bases; J trimming: 2 bases; junction bases outside the gene matches: 2. The CDR3 contains 13 residues. Germline lookup yields CDR1 ENHRY and CDR2 SYGVKD. Sequencing used immunoSEQ multiplex PCR; TCRdb keeps in-frame clones, though not all of them. The data contain around 32,000 clones, around 80% of them seen just once; the ten biggest clones take up 6.2%. V is TRBV10-3 and J is TRBJ1-1; TRBD1 matches at 10 bases. Sequenced material: CD4+ T cells from blood buffy coats. This sequence originates from a human donor in good health. The CDR3 bases are TGTGCCATCGACAGGGGGCGAAACACTGAAGCTTTCTTT. Protein: CAIDRGRNTEAFF.